Sequencing of this T cell receptor (beta chain) was carried out in a study of T cell responses to AZD1222 COVID-19 vaccine. Findings of the study overall: Reportedly, nearly half the spike-specific TCRs target unmutated variant regions. Vaccine-related CD4 TCRs covered spike, predominating at 160-218 and 743-854. Compared with day 0, the breadth and depth of the Spike-specific TCR repertoire rose significantly after two doses of AZD1222. Clonal diversity was possibly underestimated; the donors were predominantly white British and more often female.

Of note for this clone: The antigen is undetermined.

This table comes from immunoSEQ multiplex PCR, and its TCRdb copy is limited to in-frame clones, with some not included. The sample lists 95,000 to 150,000 clones; 80% to 90% were seen once. CDR3 length: 20 residues. V lost 3 bases and J lost 3; bases outside the gene matches: 23. Germline loops: CDR1 GTSNPN, CDR2 SVGIG (reference sequence). The specimen comprised peripheral blood, sampled on day 0 of AZD1222 vaccination. J is TRBJ1-1 and V is TRBV30; 9 bases match TRBD1. The sequence came from an adult in good health. CDR3 sequence: CAWSAGQGQRAGFFYTEAFF. The CDR3 DNA sequence: TGTGCCTGGAGCGCGGGACAGGGACAACGGGCTGGATTTTTTTACACTGAAGCTTTCTTT. The variable domain in full, completed from reference TRBV30 and TRBJ1-1, reads SQTIHQWPATLVQPVGSPLSLECTVEGTSNPNLYWYRQAAGRGLQLLFYSVGIGQISSEVPQNLSASRPQDRQFILSSKKLLLSDSGFYLCAWSAGQGQRAGFFYTEAFFGQGTRLTVV.